This T cell receptor (beta chain) was obtained from a study of blood T cell repertoires in COVID-19. Whole-study context: Sites across the United States, Italy and Spain contributed samples from acute and convalescent COVID-19. T cells, B-cell-depleted T cells, or PBMCs provided the cDNA or gDNA that served as material.

Seattle's cohort entered during active infection and was followed longitudinally. The trim removed 5 bases at V and 2 bases at J, leaving 14 bases unmatched. Germline CDR1 is SGHVS and CDR2 is FQNEAQ. The CDR3 sequence is 17 residues long. TCRdb keeps only in-frame clones here, not all; method: immunoSEQ multiplex PCR. The table lists 350,000 to 450,000 clones, about 89% of them singletons, with 2% to 2.5% in the top ten. The V gene is TRBV7-8, the J gene TRBJ2-7; TRBD1 matches 8 bases. The source of this sequence is an older woman with COVID-19, enrolled during active disease. The sample comprised peripheral blood. The CDR3 here is CASSRKLQGERTYEQYF. The CDR3 DNA reads TGTGCCAGCAGCCGGAAACTACAGGGGGAGAGAACCTACGAGCAGTACTTC.